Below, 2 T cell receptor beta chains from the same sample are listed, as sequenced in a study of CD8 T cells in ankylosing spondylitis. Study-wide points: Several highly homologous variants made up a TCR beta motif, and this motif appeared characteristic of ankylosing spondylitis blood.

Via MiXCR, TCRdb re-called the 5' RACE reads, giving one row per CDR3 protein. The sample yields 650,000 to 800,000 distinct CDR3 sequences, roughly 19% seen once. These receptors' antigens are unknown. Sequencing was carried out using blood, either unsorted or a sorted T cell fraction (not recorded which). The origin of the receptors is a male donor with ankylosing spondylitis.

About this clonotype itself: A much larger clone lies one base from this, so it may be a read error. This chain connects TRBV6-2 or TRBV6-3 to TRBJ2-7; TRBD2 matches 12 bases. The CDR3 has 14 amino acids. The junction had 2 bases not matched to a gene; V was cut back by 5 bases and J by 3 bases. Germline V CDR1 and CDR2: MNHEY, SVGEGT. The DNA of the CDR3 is TGTGCCAGCAGTGCGACTAGCGGGGGCTACGAGCAGTACTTC. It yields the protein CASSATSGGYEQYF.

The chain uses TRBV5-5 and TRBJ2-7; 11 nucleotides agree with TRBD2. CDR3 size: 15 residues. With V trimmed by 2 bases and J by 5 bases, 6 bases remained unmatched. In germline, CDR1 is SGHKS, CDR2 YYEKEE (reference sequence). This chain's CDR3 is CASSLRLAGRNEQYF. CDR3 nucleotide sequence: TGTGCCAGCAGCTTACGACTAGCGGGAAGAAACGAGCAGTACTTC.